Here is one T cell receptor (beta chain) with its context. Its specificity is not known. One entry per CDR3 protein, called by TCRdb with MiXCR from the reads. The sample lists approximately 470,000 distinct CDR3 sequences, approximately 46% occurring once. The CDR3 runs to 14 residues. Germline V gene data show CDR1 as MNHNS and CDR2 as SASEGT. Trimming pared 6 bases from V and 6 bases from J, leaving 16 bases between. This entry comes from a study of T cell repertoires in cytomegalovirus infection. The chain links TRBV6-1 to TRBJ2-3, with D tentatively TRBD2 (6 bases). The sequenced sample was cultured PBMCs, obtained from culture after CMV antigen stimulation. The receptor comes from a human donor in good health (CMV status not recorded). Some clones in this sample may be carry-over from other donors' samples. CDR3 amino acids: CASRTPGGADTQYF. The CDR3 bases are TGTGCCAGCAGGACCCCGGGCGGGGCGGATACGCAGTATTTT.